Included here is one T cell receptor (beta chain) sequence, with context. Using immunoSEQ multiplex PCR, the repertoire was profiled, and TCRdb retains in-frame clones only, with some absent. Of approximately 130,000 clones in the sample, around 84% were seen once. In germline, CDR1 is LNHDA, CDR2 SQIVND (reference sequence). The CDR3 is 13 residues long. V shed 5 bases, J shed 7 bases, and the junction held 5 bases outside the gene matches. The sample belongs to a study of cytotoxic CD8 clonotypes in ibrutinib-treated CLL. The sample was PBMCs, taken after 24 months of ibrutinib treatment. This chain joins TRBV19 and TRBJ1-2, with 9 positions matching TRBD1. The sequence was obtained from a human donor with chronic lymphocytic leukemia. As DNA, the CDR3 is TGTGCCAGTAGTCTACAGGGGGCAGGTGGCTACACCTTC. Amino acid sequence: CASSLQGAGGYTF.